This T cell receptor (beta chain) derives from a study of a mutant IDH1 vaccine in newly diagnosed glioma. Study-wide context: Males made up approximately 60% and females about 40% of treated patients, whose mean age was about 40 years. Week 35 held visit V12, while week 47 held visit V13.

TCRdb's copy holds only in-frame clones and misses some; the assay was immunoSEQ multiplex PCR. Of tens of thousands of clones listed, approximately 80% are singletons. The CDR3 has 13 residues. Between the trimmed V and J ends, which lost 6 bases and 4 bases, there was a span of 12 bases. The germline CDR1 and CDR2 sequences are MGHDK and SYGVNS. As to time point: week 47, end of study. All doses held 300 ug of mutant IDH1 20-mer peptide, with topical imiquimod. Patients carried new grade 3 or 4 IDH1-mutant astrocytomas lacking nuclear ATRX. On this clone: Its cognate antigen is unknown.

The receptor comes from a man aged 35 to 55 with glioma. The chain uses TRBV25-1 and TRBJ1-2; TRBD1 might be the D (5 bases). Material: PBMCs, obtained from a glioma patient whose treatment included an IDH1 peptide vaccine. For the CDR3, the DNA is TGTGCCAGCAGGGGGAGGACACCCTATGGCTACACCTTC. Translation gives CASRGRTPYGYTF.